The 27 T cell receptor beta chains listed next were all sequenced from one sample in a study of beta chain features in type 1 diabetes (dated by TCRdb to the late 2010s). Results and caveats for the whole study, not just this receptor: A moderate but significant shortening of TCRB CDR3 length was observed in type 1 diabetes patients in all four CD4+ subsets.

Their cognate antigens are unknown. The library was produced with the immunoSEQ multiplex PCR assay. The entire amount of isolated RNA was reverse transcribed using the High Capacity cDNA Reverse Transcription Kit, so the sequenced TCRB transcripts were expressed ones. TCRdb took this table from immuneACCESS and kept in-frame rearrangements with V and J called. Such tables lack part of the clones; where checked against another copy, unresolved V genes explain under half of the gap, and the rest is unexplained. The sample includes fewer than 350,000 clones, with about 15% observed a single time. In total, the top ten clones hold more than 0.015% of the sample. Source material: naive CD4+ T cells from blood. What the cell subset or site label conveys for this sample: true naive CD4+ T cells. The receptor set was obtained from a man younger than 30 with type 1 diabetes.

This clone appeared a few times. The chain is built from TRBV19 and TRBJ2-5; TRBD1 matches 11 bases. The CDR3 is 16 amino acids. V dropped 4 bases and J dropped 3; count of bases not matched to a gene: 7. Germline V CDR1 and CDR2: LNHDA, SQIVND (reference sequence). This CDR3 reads CASSRDGTGGEETQYF. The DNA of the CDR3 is TGTGCCAGTAGTAGAGACGGGACAGGGGGAGAAGAGACCCAGTACTTC.

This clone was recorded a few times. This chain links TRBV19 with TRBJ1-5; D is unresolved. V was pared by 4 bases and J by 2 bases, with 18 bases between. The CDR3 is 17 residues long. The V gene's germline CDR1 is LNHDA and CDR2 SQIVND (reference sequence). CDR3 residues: CASSTPPLRARNQPQHF. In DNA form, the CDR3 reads TGTGCCAGTAGTACGCCCCCTTTGAGGGCCCGCAATCAGCCCCAGCATTTT.

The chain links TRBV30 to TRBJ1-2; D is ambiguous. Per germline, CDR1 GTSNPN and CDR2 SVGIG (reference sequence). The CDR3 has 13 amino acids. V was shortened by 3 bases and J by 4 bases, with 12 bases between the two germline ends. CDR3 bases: TGTGCCTGGAGATCGGTCGGGATCTATGGCTACACCTTC. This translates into CAWRSVGIYGYTF.

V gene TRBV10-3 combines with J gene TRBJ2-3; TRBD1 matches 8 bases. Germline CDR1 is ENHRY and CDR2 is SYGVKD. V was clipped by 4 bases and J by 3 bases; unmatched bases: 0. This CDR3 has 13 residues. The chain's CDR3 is CAISGQGTDTQYF. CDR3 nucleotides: TGTGCCATCAGTGGACAGGGGACAGATACGCAGTATTTT.

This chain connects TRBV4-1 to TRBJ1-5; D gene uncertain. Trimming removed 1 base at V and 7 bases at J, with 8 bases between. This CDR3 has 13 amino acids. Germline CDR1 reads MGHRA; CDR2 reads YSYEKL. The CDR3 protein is CASSQASQQPQHF. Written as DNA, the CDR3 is TGCGCCAGCAGCCAAGCCTCCCAGCAGCCCCAGCATTTT.

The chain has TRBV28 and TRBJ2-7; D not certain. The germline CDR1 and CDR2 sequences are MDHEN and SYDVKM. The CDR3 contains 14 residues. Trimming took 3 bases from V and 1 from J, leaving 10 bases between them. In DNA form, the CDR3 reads TGTGCCAGCAGTTTCCCCCCTACGTCCTACGAGCAGTACTTC. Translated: CASSFPPTSYEQYF.

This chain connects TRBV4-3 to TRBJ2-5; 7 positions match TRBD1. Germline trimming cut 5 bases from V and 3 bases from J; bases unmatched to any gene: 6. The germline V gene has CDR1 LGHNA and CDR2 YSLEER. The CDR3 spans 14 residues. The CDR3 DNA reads TGCGCCAGCAGCAAGGACAGGTGGAAAGAGACCCAGTACTTC. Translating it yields CASSKDRWKETQYF.

CDR3 amino acids: CARGPLTGGAKETQYF. CDR3 coding DNA: TGTGCCAGGGGTCCCCTAACAGGGGGCGCGAAAGAGACCCAGTACTTC. The rearrangement uses TRBV28 and TRBJ2-5, with TRBD1 matching 9 bases. CDR1 is MDHEN and CDR2 is SYDVKM in the germline V gene. CDR3 size: 16 residues. Trimming at V came to 9 bases and at J to 3 bases, leaving 14 bases not matched to a gene.

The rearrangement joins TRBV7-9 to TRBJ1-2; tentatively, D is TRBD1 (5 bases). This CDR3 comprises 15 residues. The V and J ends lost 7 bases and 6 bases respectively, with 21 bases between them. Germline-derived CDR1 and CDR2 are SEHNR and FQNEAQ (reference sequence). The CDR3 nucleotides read TGTGCCAGCACCATTATGGACGGAGGGGTAGATGGCTACACCTTC. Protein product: CASTIMDGGVDGYTF.

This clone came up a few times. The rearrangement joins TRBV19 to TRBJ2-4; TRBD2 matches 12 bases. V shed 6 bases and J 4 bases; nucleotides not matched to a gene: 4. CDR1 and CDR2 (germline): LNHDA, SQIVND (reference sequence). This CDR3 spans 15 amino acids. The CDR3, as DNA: TGTGCCAGTAGAGCACTAGCGGGGGGTAAAAACATTCAGTACTTC. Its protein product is CASRALAGGKNIQYF.

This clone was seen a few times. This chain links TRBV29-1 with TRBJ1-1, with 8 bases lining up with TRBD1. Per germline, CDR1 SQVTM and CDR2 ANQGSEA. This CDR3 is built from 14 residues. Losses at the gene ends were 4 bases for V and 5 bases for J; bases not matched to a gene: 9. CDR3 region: CSVVVRGLDTEAFF. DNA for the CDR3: TGCAGCGTTGTTGTCAGGGGGCTTGATACTGAAGCTTTCTTT.

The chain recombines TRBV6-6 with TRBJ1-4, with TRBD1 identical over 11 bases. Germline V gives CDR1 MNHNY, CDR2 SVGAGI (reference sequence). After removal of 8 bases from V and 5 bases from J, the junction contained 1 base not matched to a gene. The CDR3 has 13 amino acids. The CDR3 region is CASRDRGNEKLFF. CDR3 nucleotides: TGTGCCAGCCGGGACAGGGGGAATGAAAAACTGTTTTTT.

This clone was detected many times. In DNA, the CDR3 is TGCAGCGTCCTACTAGAAAGCTCCTACAATGAGCAGTTCTTC. Protein sequence: CSVLLESSYNEQFF. The genes are TRBV29-1 and TRBJ2-1, with a weak D call TRBD2 (5 bases). Germline loops: CDR1 SQVTM, CDR2 ANQGSEA. The CDR3 covers 14 residues. With 6 bases removed from V and 0 bases from J, the gap between germline ends came to 12 bases.

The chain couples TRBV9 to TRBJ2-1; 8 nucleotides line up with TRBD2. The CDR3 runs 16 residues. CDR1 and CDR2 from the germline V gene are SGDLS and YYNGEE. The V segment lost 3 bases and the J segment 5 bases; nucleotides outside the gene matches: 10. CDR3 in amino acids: CASSAPGGGWDNEQFF. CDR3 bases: TGTGCCAGCAGCGCACCCGGGGGGGGTTGGGACAATGAGCAGTTCTTC.

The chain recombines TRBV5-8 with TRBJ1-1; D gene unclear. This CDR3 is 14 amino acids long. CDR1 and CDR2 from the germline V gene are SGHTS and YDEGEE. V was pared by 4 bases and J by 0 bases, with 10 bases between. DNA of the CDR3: TGTGCCAGCAGCCGGGGAAGAGTGAACACTGAAGCTTTCTTT. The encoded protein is CASSRGRVNTEAFF.

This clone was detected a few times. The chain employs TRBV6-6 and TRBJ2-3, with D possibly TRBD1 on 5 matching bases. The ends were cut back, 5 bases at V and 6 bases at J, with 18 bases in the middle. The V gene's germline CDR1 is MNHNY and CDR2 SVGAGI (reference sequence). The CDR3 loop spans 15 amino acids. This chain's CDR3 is CASSQGGVGSDTQYF. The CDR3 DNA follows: TGTGCCAGCAGTCAGGGTGGAGTGGGATCCGATACGCAGTATTTT.

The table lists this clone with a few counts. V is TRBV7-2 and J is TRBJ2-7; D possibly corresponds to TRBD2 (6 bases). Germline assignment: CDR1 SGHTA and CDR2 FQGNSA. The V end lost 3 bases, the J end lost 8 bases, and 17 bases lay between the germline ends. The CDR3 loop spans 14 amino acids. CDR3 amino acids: CASSFGGGGKKQYF. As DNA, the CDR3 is TGTGCCAGCAGCTTCGGGGGAGGAGGGAAAAAGCAGTACTTC.

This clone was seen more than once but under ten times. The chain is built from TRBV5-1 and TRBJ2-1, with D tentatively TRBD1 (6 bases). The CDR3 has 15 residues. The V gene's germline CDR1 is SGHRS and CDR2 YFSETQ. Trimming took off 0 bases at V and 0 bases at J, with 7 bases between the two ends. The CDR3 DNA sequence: TGCGCCAGCAGCTTGGTAGGGGGCTCCTACAATGAGCAGTTCTTC. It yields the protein CASSLVGGSYNEQFF.

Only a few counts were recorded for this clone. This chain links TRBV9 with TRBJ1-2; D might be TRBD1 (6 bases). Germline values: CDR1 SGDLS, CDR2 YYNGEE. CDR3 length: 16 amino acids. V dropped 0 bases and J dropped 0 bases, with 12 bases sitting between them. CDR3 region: CASSVDHRQANYGYTF. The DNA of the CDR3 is TGTGCCAGCAGCGTAGACCACCGACAGGCTAACTATGGCTACACCTTC.

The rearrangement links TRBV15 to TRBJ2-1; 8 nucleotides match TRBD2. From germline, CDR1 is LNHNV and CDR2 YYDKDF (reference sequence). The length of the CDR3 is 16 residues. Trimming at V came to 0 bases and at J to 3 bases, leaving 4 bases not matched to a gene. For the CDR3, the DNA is TGTGCCACCAGCAGAGATTACAGCGGGAGCTACAATGAGCAGTTCTTC. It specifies CATSRDYSGSYNEQFF.

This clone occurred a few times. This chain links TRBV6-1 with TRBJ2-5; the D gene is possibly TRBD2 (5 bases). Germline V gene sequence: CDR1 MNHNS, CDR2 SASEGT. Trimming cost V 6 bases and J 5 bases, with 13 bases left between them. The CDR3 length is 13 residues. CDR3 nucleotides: TGTGCCAGCAGCCTACTAGTATTTGAGACCCAGTACTTC. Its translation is CASSLLVFETQYF.

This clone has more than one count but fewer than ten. In DNA, the CDR3 is TGTGCCAGCAGCCGCGGACAGGGGTTTGGGGCCAACGTCCTGACTTTC. Amino acids: CASSRGQGFGANVLTF. V is TRBV7-9 and J is TRBJ2-6, with TRBD1 identical over 9 bases. CDR3 length equals 16 residues. Germline CDR1 reads SEHNR; CDR2 reads FQNEAQ (reference sequence). The trim removed 5 bases at V and 3 bases at J, leaving 5 bases unmatched.

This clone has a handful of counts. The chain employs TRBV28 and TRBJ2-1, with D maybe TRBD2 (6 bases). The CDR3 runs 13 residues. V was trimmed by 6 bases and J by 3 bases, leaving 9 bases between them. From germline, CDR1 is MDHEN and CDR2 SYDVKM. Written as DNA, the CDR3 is TGTGCCAGCAGAAGCGGGTTCTACAATGAGCAGTTCTTC. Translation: CASRSGFYNEQFF.

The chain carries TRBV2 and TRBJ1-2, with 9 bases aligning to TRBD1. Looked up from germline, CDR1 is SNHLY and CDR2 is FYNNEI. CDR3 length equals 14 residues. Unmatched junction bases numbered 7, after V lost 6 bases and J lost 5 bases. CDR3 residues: CASREDRGEYGYTF. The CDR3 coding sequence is TGTGCCAGCAGAGAGGACAGGGGAGAATATGGCTACACCTTC.

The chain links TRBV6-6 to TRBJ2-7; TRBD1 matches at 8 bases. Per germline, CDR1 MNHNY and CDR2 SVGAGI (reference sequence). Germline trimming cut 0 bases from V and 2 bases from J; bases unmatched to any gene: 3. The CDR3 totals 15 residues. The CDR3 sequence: CASSYSGDRPYEQYF. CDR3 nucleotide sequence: TGTGCCAGCAGTTACTCCGGGGACAGGCCCTACGAGCAGTACTTC.

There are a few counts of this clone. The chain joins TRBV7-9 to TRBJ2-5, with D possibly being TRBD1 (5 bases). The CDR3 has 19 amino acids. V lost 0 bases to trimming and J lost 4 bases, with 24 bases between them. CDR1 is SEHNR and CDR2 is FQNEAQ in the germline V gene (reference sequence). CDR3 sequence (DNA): TGTGCCAGCAGCTTAGCTGGGCTTACGAGGAGAGCTAGGGGAGAGACCCAGTACTTC. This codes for CASSLAGLTRRARGETQYF.

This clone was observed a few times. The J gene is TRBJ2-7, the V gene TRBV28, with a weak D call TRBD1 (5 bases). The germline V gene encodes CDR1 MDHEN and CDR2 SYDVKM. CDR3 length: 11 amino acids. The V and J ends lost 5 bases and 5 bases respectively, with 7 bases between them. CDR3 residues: CASSRQHEQYF. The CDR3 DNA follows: TGTGCCAGCAGTAGACAGCACGAGCAGTACTTC.